The rows below give T cell receptor beta chains drawn from one sample of a study of response to subunit inactivated influenza vaccine. MiXCR, run by TCRdb on the RT-PCR reads, gives a single entry per CDR3 protein. The profile shows 500,000 to 750,000 distinct CDR3 sequences, 14% of them singletons. The sequenced sample was PBMCs from blood, obtained 11 to 12 days after vaccination. The receptor set was obtained from a man between 45 and 60 years old who received an inactivated influenza vaccine. Both conserved end residues are part of each CDR3. D genes are given only for firm matches. A row's size may be missing; if present it is once, few, many or a size class.

abundance,d_gene,j_gene,v_gene,len,CDR3nt,CDR3aa
few,NA,TRBJ2-3,TRBV20-1,16,TGCAGTGCTAGAGATGGGGCGAGGGATTGGACAGATACGCAGTATTTT,CSARDGARDWTDTQYF
NA,NA,TRBJ1-2,TRBV6-2/TRBV6-3,14,TGTGCCAGCAGTTACTGGAAGGCCATCTATGGCTACACCTTC,CASSYWKAIYGYTF
NA,TRBD1,TRBJ2-1,TRBV5-1,14,TGCGCCAGCAGCAAGGACAGGGGGGTGAATGAGCAGTTCTTC,CASSKDRGVNEQFF
many,TRBD2,TRBJ2-3,TRBV18,16,TGTGCCAGCAGTCCCACTAGCGGGGGCTCCACAGATACGCAGTATTTT,CASSPTSGGSTDTQYF
NA,NA,TRBJ2-7,TRBV27,14,TGTGCCAGCAGTTCTCGGACCGATGGGGTCGAGCAGTACTTC,CASSSRTDGVEQYF
few,TRBD2,TRBJ2-5,TRBV20-1,14,TGCAGTGCTAGAGAAAGCGGGAGACAAGAGACCCAGTACTTC,CSARESGRQETQYF
few,NA,TRBJ1-5,TRBV24-1,14,TGTGCCACCAGTTTGTACAGTAGCAATCAGCCCCAGCATTTT,CATSLYSSNQPQHF
many,NA,TRBJ2-7,TRBV3-1,11,TGTGCCAGCAGCCAAGTGCACGAGCAGTACTTC,CASSQVHEQYF
NA,NA,TRBJ1-1,TRBV3-1,13,TGTGCCAGCAGTACTACAGAGAACACTGAAGCTTTCTTT,CASSTTENTEAFF
NA,TRBD1,TRBJ2-3,TRBV6-5,15,TGTGCCAGCAGTTATCCGGGACAGGGGGCGAGGGCGCAGTATTTT,CASSYPGQGARAQYF
few,NA,TRBJ2-2,TRBV7-2,14,TGTGCCAGCAGCTTACAACCACCCCCCGGGGAGCTGTTTTTT,CASSLQPPPGELFF
many,NA,TRBJ2-2,TRBV29-1,12,TGCAGCGTCCGAGGGGGCACCGGGGAGCTGTTTTTT,CSVRGGTGELFF
few,NA,TRBJ2-3,TRBV9,17,TGTGCCAGCAGCGTAATTCCGGTTGGGGGTGGAGGGGATACGCAGTATTTT,CASSVIPVGGGGDTQYF
NA,TRBD2,TRBJ2-7,TRBV12-3/TRBV12-4,14,TGTGCCAGCAGATCTAGCGGGAAGGTCTCCGAGCAGTACTTC,CASRSSGKVSEQYF
NA,TRBD2,TRBJ2-7,TRBV5-1,20,TGCGCCAGCAGCTTGGTTAATAGGACTAGACATTCCCACGGGTCCTACGAGCAGTACTTC,CASSLVNRTRHSHGSYEQYF
few,NA,TRBJ1-1,TRBV4-1,16,TGCGCCAGCAGCCAAGAAGTTGGGGCGGCGAACACTGAAGCTTTCTTT,CASSQEVGAANTEAFF
NA,TRBD1,TRBJ2-5,TRBV10-3,15,TGTGCCATCAGTGCGCCAGGACAGGGACGGGAGACCCAGTACTTC,CAISAPGQGRETQYF
few,NA,TRBJ1-1,TRBV5-1,17,TGCGCCAGCAGCTTGGTTGGTCTTAGGACAGCGAACACTGAAGCTTTCTTT,CASSLVGLRTANTEAFF
NA,TRBD2,TRBJ2-7,TRBV7-2,16,TGTGCCAGCAGCCGGTCTAGCGGGAGGTTTTGGTACGAGCAGTACTTC,CASSRSSGRFWYEQYF
few,TRBD2,TRBJ2-1,TRBV9,15,TGTGCCAGCAGCGAGGGGACTAGCGGGGGGGATGAGCAGTTCTTC,CASSEGTSGGDEQFF
NA,TRBD1,TRBJ1-5,TRBV18,15,TGTGCCAGCTCACCAGAGACAGGGGGCTTTCAGCCCCAGCATTTT,CASSPETGGFQPQHF
few,TRBD1,TRBJ2-1,TRBV18,16,TGTGCCAGCTCACCAGGAGGGACAGGGGGAAGTAATGAGCAGTTCTTC,CASSPGGTGGSNEQFF
NA,NA,TRBJ1-1,TRBV18,15,TGTGCCAGCTCACCACGGGTGGGGGTAGACACTGAAGCTTTCTTT,CASSPRVGVDTEAFF
many,NA,TRBJ2-6,TRBV10-3,17,TGTGCCATCAGTGAGTCGATGGGGACAACTGGGGCCAACGTCCTGACTTTC,CAISESMGTTGANVLTF
NA,NA,TRBJ2-3,TRBV20-1,18,TGCAGTGCTAGAGATCCCACCTCCGGCAGAATGAGCACAGATACGCAGTATTTT,CSARDPTSGRMSTDTQYF
few,TRBD1,TRBJ2-7,TRBV19,14,TGTGCCAGTAGTACCACGGACAGGGCGGGCGAGCAGTACTTC,CASSTTDRAGEQYF
NA,NA,TRBJ2-5,TRBV6-1,13,TGTGCCAGCAGCATCAGGGTTGAGGAGACCCAGTACTTC,CASSIRVEETQYF
NA,TRBD2,TRBJ2-1,TRBV19,15,TGTGCCAGTAGTATAACTAGCGGGGCTTACAATGAGCAGTTCTTC,CASSITSGAYNEQFF
NA,NA,TRBJ1-4,TRBV7-6,14,TGTGCCAGCAGCTTAGAACCGGCCGGGGAAAAACTGTTTTTT,CASSLEPAGEKLFF
NA,NA,TRBJ2-7,TRBV7-8,13,TGTGCCAGCAGCCCATTGCAGGCCTACGAGCAGTACTTC,CASSPLQAYEQYF
many,NA,TRBJ1-1,TRBV29-1,13,TGCAGCGTTGGTGTCAGCGAGAACACTGAAGCTTTCTTT,CSVGVSENTEAFF
NA,NA,TRBJ2-2,TRBV4-2,16,TGTGCCAGCAGCCAAGAACTCTCAGCGGACACCGGGGAGCTGTTTTTT,CASSQELSADTGELFF
few,NA,TRBJ2-1,TRBV28,15,TGTGCCAGCAGTTTATCCGGGACCCTATACAATGAGCAGTTCTTC,CASSLSGTLYNEQFF
NA,NA,TRBJ2-1,TRBV6-5,15,TGTGCCAGCAGTTACGCGGGGAGCTCCTACAATGAGCAGTTCTTC,CASSYAGSSYNEQFF
few,NA,TRBJ2-2,TRBV20-1,17,TGCAGTGCTAGAGACATCACCCGTACTAGGAACACCGGGGAGCTGTTTTTT,CSARDITRTRNTGELFF
many,NA,TRBJ2-3,TRBV5-1,14,TGCGCCAGCAGCTTGTTGCAGAGCACAGATACGCAGTATTTT,CASSLLQSTDTQYF
NA,NA,TRBJ2-7,TRBV27,15,TGTGCCAGCAGTTCCCCGGCTGGGAGCTCCTACGAGCAGTACTTC,CASSSPAGSSYEQYF
NA,NA,TRBJ2-1,TRBV7-2,16,TGTGCCAGCACAGTCGGCGGCGGGGAGGCCTACAATGAGCAGTTCTTC,CASTVGGGEAYNEQFF
NA,NA,TRBJ2-3,TRBV7-3,16,TGTGCCAGCAGCTTAACTGGCGGCCCCAACACAGATACGCAGTATTTT,CASSLTGGPNTDTQYF
NA,TRBD2,TRBJ2-4,TRBV20-1,17,TGCAGTGCTAGAGATCAAGCGGGGGGGTGGACCGGGGACATTCAGTACTTC,CSARDQAGGWTGDIQYF
NA,TRBD2,TRBJ2-3,TRBV14,23,TGTGCCAGCAGCTTCCTGGATGGTAGCGGGGGCCCCGACTCAGACTTTGGCACAGATACGCAGTATTTT,CASSFLDGSGGPDSDFGTDTQYF
many,NA,TRBJ2-7,TRBV5-1,12,TGCGCCAGCAGCTTGGCTTCCAACGAGCAGTACTTC,CASSLASNEQYF
NA,NA,TRBJ2-3,TRBV28,13,TGTGCCAGCAGGAACACCGAGACAGATACGCAGTATTTT,CASRNTETDTQYF
NA,TRBD2,TRBJ2-1,TRBV7-3,16,TGTGCCAGCAGCTTAACGTTCCTAGCGGGAGGGCATGAGCAGTTCTTC,CASSLTFLAGGHEQFF
many,TRBD1,TRBJ2-3,TRBV5-1,15,TGCGCCAGCAGCTTGGCGGGACAGGGCTCAGATACGCAGTATTTT,CASSLAGQGSDTQYF
NA,TRBD1,TRBJ2-5,TRBV5-1,16,TGCGCCAGCAGCTTGATGGGCAACAGGGGAGAAGAGACCCAGTACTTC,CASSLMGNRGEETQYF
NA,NA,TRBJ2-1,TRBV5-1,13,TGCGCCAGCAGCCCCCGGACTCACAATGAGCAGTTCTTC,CASSPRTHNEQFF
few,NA,TRBJ2-3,TRBV29-1,11,TGCAGCGTTGGGGTGGTAGATACGCAGTATTTT,CSVGVVDTQYF
NA,NA,TRBJ2-5,TRBV19,11,TGTGCCAGCCGCTCGGGGCAGACCCAGTACTTC,CASRSGQTQYF
many,TRBD1,TRBJ1-1,TRBV28,15,TGTGCCAGCAGTTCCGGGACAGGCATGAACACTGAAGCTTTCTTT,CASSSGTGMNTEAFF
few,TRBD2,TRBJ2-7,TRBV4-2,15,TGTGCCAGCAGCCAAGATTTTGGGCGGGAGTACGAGCAGTACTTC,CASSQDFGREYEQYF
many,NA,TRBJ2-1,TRBV20-1,15,TGCAGTGCTAGCGGTCGGCTAGCGTCCTACAATGAGCAGTTCTTC,CSASGRLASYNEQFF
few,TRBD2,TRBJ2-1,TRBV7-2,13,TGTGCCAGCAGAAGGACTAGACGCAATGAGCAGTTCTTC,CASRRTRRNEQFF
NA,TRBD2,TRBJ2-3,TRBV6-1,14,TGTGCCAGCAGGGCGGGGGGGCGAACAGATACGCAGTATTTT,CASRAGGRTDTQYF
NA,TRBD1,TRBJ1-1,TRBV7-2,15,TGTGCCAGCAGCGCCGGGACAGGGGCGAACACTGAAGCTTTCTTT,CASSAGTGANTEAFF